The 26 T cell receptor beta chains reported below all come from one sample, sequenced in a study of low-dose radiotherapy and immunotherapy resistance in tumors. Gene-specific TRAV and TRBV primers were used for first-strand cDNA, covering alpha and beta chains. For amplifying TCRs, the PCR ran for around 20 cycles with Phusion, which was used together with a constant-region primer and the adapter on the V primers. From the reads, TCRdb called clonotypes with MiXCR, one entry per CDR3 protein. The sample lists about 15,000 distinct CDR3 sequences; roughly 52% were seen once. The source of these receptors is a human donor with advanced metastatic prostate, ovarian, gallbladder or colorectal cancer (not recorded which). This table probably holds off-target reads from a library built for another chain.

The chain carries TRBV14 and TRBJ2-3, with TRBD1 identical over 7 bases. CDR1 is SGHDN and CDR2 is FVKESK in the germline V gene. With 4 bases clipped from V and 1 base from J, the junction kept 2 bases outside the gene matches. The CDR3 covers 14 residues. CDR3 sequence: CASSLGQGTDTQYF. As DNA, the CDR3 is TGTGCCAGCAGCCTCGGACAGGGCACAGATACGCAGTATTTT.

The rearrangement joins TRBV20-1 to TRBJ2-3; 12 bases are shared with TRBD2. The CDR3 consists of 14 residues. The junction had 5 bases not matched to a gene; V was cut back by 6 bases and J by 4 bases. Germline V lookup: CDR1 DFQATT, CDR2 SNEGSKA (reference sequence). The CDR3 is CSALTSGGPDTQYF. The DNA for the CDR3 is TGCAGTGCGCTGACTAGCGGGGGCCCAGATACGCAGTATTTT.

V usage is TRBV25-1 and J usage is TRBJ2-5, with 9 positions matching TRBD2. CDR1 is MGHDK and CDR2 is SYGVNS in the germline V gene. V was clipped by 0 bases and J by 2 bases; unmatched bases: 7. This CDR3 contains 17 residues. CDR3 sequence reads: CASSEYVSGGSQETQYF. For the CDR3, the DNA is TGTGCCAGCAGTGAATACGTTAGCGGGGGTTCTCAAGAGACCCAGTACTTC.

The J gene is TRBJ1-1, the V gene TRBV19, with 7 bases aligning to TRBD1. CDR1 and CDR2 (germline): LNHDA, SQIVND (reference sequence). The CDR3 is 13 residues long. The ends lost 3 bases at V and 5 bases at J; junction bases unmatched: 3. The CDR3 DNA reads as TGTGCCAGTAGTATTAAGGGGGCGACTGAAGCTTTCTTT. It translates to CASSIKGATEAFF. The variable domain in full, completed from reference TRBV19 and TRBJ1-1, reads DGGITQSPKYLFRKEGQNVTLSCEQNLNHDAMYWYRQDPGQGLRLIYYSQIVNDFQKGDIAEGYSVSREKKESFPLTVTSAQKNPTAFYLCASSIKGATEAFFGQGTRLTVV.

This clonotype was recorded once. The chain has TRBV5-1 and TRBJ1-1; D not resolved. This CDR3 is built from 14 residues. Germline CDR1 SGHRS, CDR2 YFSETQ. Trimming cost V 0 bases and J 1 base, with 7 bases left between them. This chain's CDR3 is CASSLAKQNTEAFF. DNA for the CDR3: TGCGCCAGCAGCTTGGCCAAGCAGAACACTGAAGCTTTCTTT.

The chain employs TRBV18 and TRBJ2-3, with a weak D call TRBD1 (5 bases). The CDR3 has 17 residues. Germline assignment: CDR1 KGHSH and CDR2 LQKENI. Deletions cut 6 bases from V and 0 bases from J, with 19 bases between. The CDR3 sequence: CASSRRTGSSSTDTQYF. As DNA, the CDR3 is TGTGCCAGCTCCCGAAGAACAGGATCCTCTAGCACAGATACGCAGTATTTT.

V gene TRBV28 combines with J gene TRBJ2-7; the match to TRBD2 covers 11 bases. V lost 7 bases and J lost 2; bases outside the gene matches: 13. Per the germline V gene, CDR1 is MDHEN and CDR2 is SYDVKM. The CDR3 covers 17 residues. Written as DNA, the CDR3 is TGTGCCAGCATCGGGCCTCATAGCGGGAGGGCCCCCTACGAGCAGTACTTC. This translates into CASIGPHSGRAPYEQYF.

Here the CDR3 reads CAISESARGQGPDTQYF. The CDR3, as DNA: TGTGCCATCAGTGAGTCGGCGAGGGGCCAAGGGCCAGATACGCAGTATTTT. The genes are TRBV10-3 and TRBJ2-3; D could derive from TRBD1 or TRBD2 (5 bases each). The germline gives CDR1 ENHRY, CDR2 SYGVKD. The germline V and J ends were trimmed by 0 bases and 4 bases, with 17 bases remaining between them. This CDR3 is built from 17 residues.

The chain links TRBV6-8 to TRBJ2-3; unclear D gene. The germline gives CDR1 MNHGY, CDR2 SAAAGT. Trimming left V 5 bases short and J 0 bases short, with 9 bases between. CDR3 size: 14 residues. The CDR3 is CASSRRASTDTQYF. DNA of the CDR3: TGTGCCAGCAGTCGACGGGCTAGCACAGATACGCAGTATTTT.

This clonotype was observed a handful of times. The chain recombines TRBV11-2 with TRBJ2-1, with a possible D match to TRBD2 (6 bases). Trimming left V 1 base short and J 2 bases short, with 12 bases between. The CDR3 contains 16 residues. Germline V lookup: CDR1 SGHAT, CDR2 FQNNGV. The CDR3: CASSLAPSVAYNEQFF. DNA for the CDR3: TGTGCCAGCAGCTTAGCCCCTAGCGTCGCCTACAATGAGCAGTTCTTC.

This clonotype was seen once. The chain carries TRBV5-1 and TRBJ2-7; no reliable D call. The CDR3 has 11 residues. Germline V gene sequence: CDR1 SGHRS, CDR2 YFSETQ. Trimming removed 4 bases at V and 5 bases at J, with 7 bases between. The CDR3 loop reads CASSDRDEQYF. In DNA, the CDR3 is TGCGCCAGCAGCGACCGGGACGAGCAGTACTTC.

The sample holds a few counts of this clonotype. The chain is built from TRBV6-6 and TRBJ1-2; D ambiguous. V was pared by 4 bases and J by 1 base, with 7 bases between. Germline V gene data show CDR1 as MNHNY and CDR2 as SVGAGI (reference sequence). The CDR3 length is 13 residues. The CDR3 here is CASSFENNYGYTF. The CDR3 nucleotides read TGTGCCAGCAGTTTCGAAAATAACTATGGCTACACCTTC.

A few counts support this clonotype. The chain combines TRBV7-2 with TRBJ1-1; no definite D call. This CDR3 spans 13 amino acids. The germline V and J ends were trimmed by 6 bases and 1 base, with 9 bases remaining between them. Per germline, CDR1 SGHTA and CDR2 FQGNSA. CDR3 sequence (DNA): TGTGCCAGCAGTTCCGGTCGGAACACTGAAGCTTTCTTT. It is translated as CASSSGRNTEAFF.

The chain carries TRBV29-1 and TRBJ2-3; TRBD2 matches 12 bases. V shed 5 bases, J shed 8 bases, and the junction held 14 bases outside the gene matches. CDR1 is SQVTM and CDR2 is ANQGSEA in the germline V gene. There are 16 residues in the CDR3. The CDR3 DNA is TGCAGCGTTCTGCTAGCGGGAGGGCCGTTGTCGGGTACGCAGTATTTT. Amino acid sequence: CSVLLAGGPLSGTQYF.

The chain carries TRBV7-9 and TRBJ1-5; perhaps TRBD1 as D (6 bases). Trimming removed 5 bases at V and 2 bases at J, with 16 bases between. The CDR3 sequence is 16 residues long. Looked up from germline, CDR1 is SEHNR and CDR2 is FQNEAQ (reference sequence). The CDR3 DNA is TGTGCCAGCAGCCCTGAGGGGGGCCAACGCAATCAGCCCCAGCATTTT. Translating gives CASSPEGGQRNQPQHF.

The table lists this clonotype with a few counts. The CDR3 region is CASSGLAGNTDTQYF. The CDR3 DNA reads TGTGCCAGCAGCGGACTAGCGGGGAACACAGATACGCAGTATTTT. The chain combines TRBV2 with TRBJ2-3, with 12 bases identical to TRBD2. The CDR3 is 15 residues long. V shed 6 bases, J shed 2 bases, and the junction held 3 bases outside the gene matches. CDR1 SNHLY and CDR2 FYNNEI come from the germline V gene. The full variable domain, rest sourced from reference TRBV2 and TRBJ2-3, is EPEVTQTPSHQVTQMGQEVILRCVPISNHLYFYWYRQILGQKVEFLVSFYNNEISEKSEIFDDQFSVERPDGSNFTLKIRSTKLEDSAMYFCASSGLAGNTDTQYFGPGTRLTVL.

This clonotype was detected only once. The genes are TRBV12-3 or TRBV12-4 and TRBJ1-2; unclear D gene. The germline V and J ends were trimmed by 2 bases and 0 bases, with 7 bases remaining between them. This CDR3 has 14 residues. The CDR3 sequence: CASSLQASNYGYTF. The CDR3 coding sequence is TGTGCCAGCAGTTTACAGGCCTCTAACTATGGCTACACCTTC.

This clonotype has only a few counts. The chain combines TRBV5-1 with TRBJ2-7; TRBD1 aligns across 7 bases. The germline V gene has CDR1 SGHRS and CDR2 YFSETQ. This CDR3 contains 13 residues. J gave up 3 bases and V 3 bases, and 3 bases lay outside the gene matches. DNA for the CDR3: TGCGCCAGCAGCTACGGGACAGACTACGAGCAGTACTTC. Translating it yields CASSYGTDYEQYF.

The chain recombines TRBV12-3 or TRBV12-4 with TRBJ1-2; 10 positions match TRBD1. The CDR3 has 13 residues. Unmatched junction bases numbered 4, after V lost 6 bases and J lost 6 bases. The CDR3 DNA sequence: TGTGCCAGCAGCCGGGACAGGGGTAATGGCTACACCTTC. Translated, it gives CASSRDRGNGYTF.

This chain joins TRBV7-2 and TRBJ2-5; tentatively, D is TRBD1 or TRBD2 (6 bases each). V shed 1 base and J shed 5 bases, with 11 bases lying between them. This CDR3 region has 14 residues. The germline CDR1 and CDR2 sequences are SGHTA and FQGNSA. The CDR3 DNA sequence: TGTGCCAGCAGCTTAGATTTGGGGGGCGAGACCCAGTACTTC. It is translated as CASSLDLGGETQYF.

The chain is built from TRBV2 and TRBJ1-3; D is unclear. The germline V and J ends were trimmed by 0 bases and 2 bases, with 11 bases remaining between them. Germline CDR1 SNHLY, CDR2 FYNNEI. The CDR3 contains 16 residues. The CDR3 region is CASSEAGRPTGNTIYF. In DNA form, the CDR3 reads TGTGCCAGCAGTGAAGCAGGCAGGCCCACTGGAAACACCATATATTTT.

The genes are TRBV14 and TRBJ2-2, with a tentative D call TRBD1 (5 bases). The CDR3 covers 15 residues. Trimming shortened V by 0 bases and J by 7 bases, and 12 bases separated the two germline ends. CDR1 SGHDN and CDR2 FVKESK come from the germline V gene. CDR3 sequence reads: CASSQDLKGNGELFF. The CDR3 region has the DNA TGTGCCAGCAGCCAAGATCTGAAGGGGAACGGGGAGCTGTTTTTT.

V gene TRBV24-1 combines with J gene TRBJ2-1; 7 bases match TRBD1. V gave up 10 bases and J gave up 3 bases; unmatched junction bases: 5. This CDR3 is built from 13 residues. Germline values: CDR1 KGHDR, CDR2 SFDVKD. The CDR3 nucleotides are TGTGCCACGGGCGGACAGGACTACAATGAGCAGTTCTTC. Encoded protein: CATGGQDYNEQFF.

The sample holds a few counts of this clonotype. This rearrangement joins TRBV6-5 to TRBJ1-1, with D unresolved. V shed 5 bases and J shed 1 base, with 5 bases lying between them. The CDR3 sequence is 12 residues long. Germline V gives CDR1 MNHEY, CDR2 SVGAGI. CDR3 DNA: TGTGCCAGCAGTGGAAGGAACACTGAAGCTTTCTTT. Translated, it gives CASSGRNTEAFF.

V gene TRBV9 combines with J gene TRBJ2-2; D gene ambiguous. CDR1 is SGDLS, CDR2 YYNGEE, per germline. The V and J ends lost 0 bases and 2 bases respectively, with 5 bases between them. The CDR3 totals 14 residues. The CDR3 region is CASSVAANTGELFF. The CDR3 DNA reads TGTGCCAGCAGCGTAGCGGCCAACACCGGGGAGCTGTTTTTT.

This clonotype was detected only a few times. This chain uses TRBV5-1 with TRBJ1-1, with D perhaps matching TRBD1 (6 bases). The ends were cut back, 4 bases at V and 0 bases at J, with 16 bases in the middle. This CDR3 contains 16 residues. Germline V CDR1 and CDR2: SGHRS, YFSETQ. CDR3 sequence reads: CASSAPLGAMNTEAFF. The CDR3 region has the DNA TGCGCCAGCAGCGCGCCCCTGGGGGCTATGAACACTGAAGCTTTCTTT.